Listed below are T cell receptor beta chains from one sample, sequenced in a study of cytomegalovirus exposure and HLA in healthy donors. Sequenced by immunoSEQ multiplex PCR; TCRdb stores in-frame clones only, minus some. The repertoire holds about 170,000 clones, with 80% to 90% as singletons. Sample: PBMCs. Receptors were obtained from a woman between 18 and 29 years old in good health and CMV-seronegative. Both conserved end residues are part of each CDR3. A D gene is named only where the DNA matches it firmly. The size of a clone is reported for some rows only, either as once, few or many, or as a class for expanded clones.

>NA|TRBJ2-4|15|TRBV6-6|NA
CASRDMVVSKNIQYF
TGTGCCAGCAGAGACATGGTAGTCTCCAAAAACATTCAGTACTTC
>NA|TRBJ2-5|18|TRBV10-3|NA
CAISESPSQDWVTETQYF
TGTGCCATCAGTGAGTCCCCGTCCCAGGATTGGGTGACGGAGACCCAGTACTTC
>NA|TRBJ2-3|12|TRBV7-9|once
CSSSLIGDTQYF
TGTTCCAGCAGCTTAATCGGAGATACGCAGTATTTT
>TRBD1|TRBJ2-6|17|TRBV2|NA
CASRKGGSRGGANVLTF
TGTGCCAGCCGCAAAGGGGGCAGCAGAGGTGGGGCCAACGTCCTGACTTTC
>TRBD2|TRBJ2-7|15|TRBV5-5|NA
CASSQGLAGEYEQYF
TGTGCCAGCAGCCAGGGACTAGCGGGAGAATACGAGCAGTACTTC
>NA|TRBJ2-3|15|TRBV19|few
CASRAGQIVTDTQYF
TGTGCCAGTAGGGCGGGACAGATAGTGACAGATACGCAGTATTTT
>NA|TRBJ2-7|15|TRBV9|once
CASSVSTGFTNEQYF
TGTGCCAGCAGCGTCTCCACAGGGTTCACGAACGAGCAGTACTTC
>NA|TRBJ1-3|13|TRBV30|NA
CAWRSGGGNTIYF
TGTGCCTGGAGGTCCGGGGGTGGGAACACCATATATTTT
>TRBD1|TRBJ2-3|14|TRBV19|once
CASSRTGVPDTQYF
TGTGCCAGTAGTAGAACAGGGGTCCCAGATACGCAGTATTTT
>TRBD1|TRBJ1-4|16|TRBV6-1|NA
CASSEDRGAFDEKLFF
TGTGCCAGCAGTGAGGACAGGGGAGCTTTTGATGAAAAACTGTTTTTT
>TRBD1|TRBJ2-2|13|TRBV6-4|NA
CASATGDTGELFF
TGTGCCAGCGCGACAGGGGACACCGGGGAGCTGTTTTTT
>NA|TRBJ2-3|17|TRBV15|NA
CATSRERSGGPTDTQYF
TGTGCCACCAGCAGGGAGAGGTCAGGGGGGCCCACAGATACGCAGTATTTT
>NA|TRBJ2-1|14|TRBV6-1|NA
CASRTQGSGNEQFF
TGTGCCAGTAGGACCCAGGGGTCCGGCAATGAGCAGTTCTTC
>TRBD2|TRBJ2-2|19|TRBV11-3|NA
CASSSRTSGNPSNTGELFF
TGTGCCAGCAGCTCAAGGACTAGCGGGAACCCATCGAACACCGGGGAGCTGTTTTTT
>NA|TRBJ2-1|13|TRBV29-1|NA
CSVKTDSYNEQFF
TGCAGCGTCAAGACTGACTCCTACAATGAGCAGTTCTTC
>TRBD2|TRBJ2-7|15|TRBV5-1|NA
CASSLDTSGRYEQYF
TGCGCCAGCAGCTTGGATACTAGCGGGAGGTACGAGCAGTACTTC
>NA|TRBJ1-4|16|TRBV19|NA
CASSTDRQNLDEKLFF
TGTGCCAGTAGTACCGACCGACAGAATTTGGATGAAAAACTGTTTTTT
>NA|TRBJ2-7|12|TRBV18|NA
CASSRSGYEQYF
TGTGCCAGCTCCCGCAGCGGGTACGAGCAGTACTTC
>NA|TRBJ1-2|13|TRBV18|NA
CASSQDGTLGYTF
TGTGCCAGCTCACAAGACGGGACACTAGGCTACACCTTC
>TRBD1|TRBJ2-7|14|TRBV28|NA
CASSGPGQIYEQYF
TGTGCCAGCAGTGGACCGGGACAGATCTACGAGCAGTACTTC
>TRBD1|TRBJ2-2|16|TRBV11-3|NA
CASRTILGQRSGELFF
TGTGCCAGCAGGACGATCCTGGGACAGCGGAGCGGGGAGCTGTTTTTT
>NA|TRBJ2-5|15|TRBV12-5|NA
CASGLGGGAQETQYF
TGTGCTAGTGGTTTGGGAGGGGGGGCCCAAGAGACCCAGTACTTC
>NA|TRBJ2-7|13|TRBV9|NA
CASSVSPQDEQYF
TGTGCCAGCAGCGTATCCCCCCAGGACGAGCAGTACTTC
>TRBD1|TRBJ1-6|16|TRBV7-9|NA
CASSLEGTARNSPLHF
TGTGCCAGCAGCTTAGAGGGGACAGCCAGGAATTCACCCCTCCACTTT
>TRBD2|TRBJ2-1|15|TRBV7-2|NA
CASSRTWTSGNEQFF
TGTGCCAGCAGCCGAACCTGGACTAGCGGGAATGAGCAGTTCTTC
>NA|TRBJ2-3|16|TRBV9|NA
CASSVATSGGTDTQYF
TGTGCCAGCAGCGTAGCCACATCAGGGGGCACAGATACGCAGTATTTT
>NA|TRBJ2-6|18|TRBV28|NA
CASSFLGGSRSGANVLTF
TGTGCCAGCAGTTTCCTAGGCGGATCGAGGTCCGGGGCCAACGTCCTGACTTTC
>NA|TRBJ1-5|12|TRBV10-3|NA
CATREGNQPQHF
TGTGCCACAAGAGAAGGCAATCAGCCCCAGCATTTT
>TRBD2|TRBJ2-5|14|TRBV7-9|NA
CASSFLADQETQYF
TGTGCCAGCAGCTTCCTAGCGGACCAAGAGACCCAGTACTTC
>TRBD1|TRBJ1-4|14|TRBV11-3|NA
CASSFGQGGGKLFF
TGTGCCAGCAGCTTTGGACAGGGAGGAGGAAAACTGTTTTTT
>NA|TRBJ1-5|13|TRBV6-6|NA
CASSYAVGQPQHF
TGTGCCAGCAGTTACGCAGTTGGTCAGCCCCAGCATTTT
>TRBD1|TRBJ1-1|12|TRBV4-1|NA
CASQGAETEAFF
TGCGCCAGCCAGGGGGCAGAAACTGAAGCTTTCTTT
>TRBD1|TRBJ2-5|16|TRBV10-3|NA
CAISDWDRGSQETQYF
TGTGCCATCAGTGACTGGGACAGGGGGAGCCAAGAGACCCAGTACTTC
>NA|TRBJ2-5|15|TRBV11-2|NA
CASSLERQDLETQYF
TGTGCCAGCAGCTTAGAAAGACAGGATCTGGAGACCCAGTACTTC
>TRBD1|TRBJ1-2|13|TRBV6-6|NA
CAGALGQEYGYTF
TGTGCCGGGGCGTTGGGACAGGAATATGGCTACACCTTC
>NA|TRBJ2-7|14|TRBV6-5|few
CASRIGRASYEQYF
TGTGCCAGCAGAATCGGGCGGGCTTCCTACGAGCAGTACTTC
>TRBD2|TRBJ2-3|15|TRBV4-3|few
CASSQGAGAGDTQYF
TGCGCCAGCAGCCAAGGTGCGGGAGCGGGAGATACGCAGTATTTT
>NA|TRBJ1-2|13|TRBV18|once
CASSPDRTYGYTF
TGTGCCAGCTCACCTGACAGAACTTATGGCTACACCTTC